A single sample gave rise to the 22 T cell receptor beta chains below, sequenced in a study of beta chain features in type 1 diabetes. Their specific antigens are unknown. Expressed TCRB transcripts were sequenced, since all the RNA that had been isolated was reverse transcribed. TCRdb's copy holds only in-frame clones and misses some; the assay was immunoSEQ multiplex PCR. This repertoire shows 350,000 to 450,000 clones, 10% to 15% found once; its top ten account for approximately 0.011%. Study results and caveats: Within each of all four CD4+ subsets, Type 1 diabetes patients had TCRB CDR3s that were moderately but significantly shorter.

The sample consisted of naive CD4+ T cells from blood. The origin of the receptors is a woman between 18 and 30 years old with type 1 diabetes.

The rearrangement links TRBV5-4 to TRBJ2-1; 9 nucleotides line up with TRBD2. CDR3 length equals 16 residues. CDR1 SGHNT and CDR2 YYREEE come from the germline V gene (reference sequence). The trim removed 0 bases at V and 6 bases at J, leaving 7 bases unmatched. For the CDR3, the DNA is TGTGCCAGCAGCTTGGGTGGTAGCGGGAGCCCCAATGAGCAGTTCTTC. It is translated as CASSLGGSGSPNEQFF.

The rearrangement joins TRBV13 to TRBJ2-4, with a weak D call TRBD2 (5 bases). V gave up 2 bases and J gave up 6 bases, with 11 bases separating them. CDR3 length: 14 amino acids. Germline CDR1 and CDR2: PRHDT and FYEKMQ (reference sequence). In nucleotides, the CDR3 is TGTGCCAGCAGCTTACGAGGGCTGGGAAACATTCAGTACTTC. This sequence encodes CASSLRGLGNIQYF.

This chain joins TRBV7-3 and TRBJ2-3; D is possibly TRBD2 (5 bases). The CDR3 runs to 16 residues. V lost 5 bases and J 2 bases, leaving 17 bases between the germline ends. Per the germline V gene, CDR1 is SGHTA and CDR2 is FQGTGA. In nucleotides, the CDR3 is TGTGCCAGCAGCCCCGCGAGGACTCGACTCACAGATACGCAGTATTTT. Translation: CASSPARTRLTDTQYF.

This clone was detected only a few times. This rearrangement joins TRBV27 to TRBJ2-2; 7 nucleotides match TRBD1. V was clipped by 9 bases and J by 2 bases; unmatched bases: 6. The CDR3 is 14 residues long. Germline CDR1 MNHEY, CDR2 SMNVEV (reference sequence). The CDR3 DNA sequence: TGTGCCAGTCGACGGGACAGTAACACCGGGGAGCTGTTTTTT. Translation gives CASRRDSNTGELFF.

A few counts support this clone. The CDR3 protein is CASSLLEGTETQYF. DNA of the CDR3: TGTGCCAGCAGCTTGTTAGAGGGAACAGAGACCCAGTACTTC. This chain joins TRBV5-4 and TRBJ2-5; D may be TRBD2 (5 bases). Trimming cost V 1 base and J 4 bases, with 11 bases left between them. The CDR3 consists of 14 residues. Germline values: CDR1 SGHNT, CDR2 YYREEE (reference sequence).

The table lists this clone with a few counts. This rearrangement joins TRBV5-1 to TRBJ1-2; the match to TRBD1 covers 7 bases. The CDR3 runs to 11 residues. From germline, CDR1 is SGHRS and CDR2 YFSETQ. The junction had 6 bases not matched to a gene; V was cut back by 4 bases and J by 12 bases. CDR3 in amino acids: CASSPEGADTF. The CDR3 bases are TGCGCCAGCAGCCCGGAGGGGGCGGACACCTTC.

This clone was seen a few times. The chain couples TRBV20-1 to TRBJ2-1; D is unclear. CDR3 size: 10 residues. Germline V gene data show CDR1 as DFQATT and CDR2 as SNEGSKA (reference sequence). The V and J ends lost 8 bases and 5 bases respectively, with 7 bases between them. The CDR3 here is CSQEDNEQFF. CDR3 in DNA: TGCAGTCAAGAGGACAATGAGCAGTTCTTC.

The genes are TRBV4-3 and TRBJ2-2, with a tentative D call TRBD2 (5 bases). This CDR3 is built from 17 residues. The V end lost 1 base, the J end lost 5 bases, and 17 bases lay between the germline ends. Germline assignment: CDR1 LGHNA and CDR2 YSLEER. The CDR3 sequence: CASSQVPKPPGTGELFF. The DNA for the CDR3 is TGCGCCAGCAGCCAAGTACCCAAACCCCCGGGGACCGGGGAGCTGTTTTTT.

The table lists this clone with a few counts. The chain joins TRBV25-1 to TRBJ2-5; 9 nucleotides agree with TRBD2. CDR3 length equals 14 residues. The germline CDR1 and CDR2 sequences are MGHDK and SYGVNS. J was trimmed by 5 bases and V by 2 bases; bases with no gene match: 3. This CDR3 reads CASSEGGRVETQYF. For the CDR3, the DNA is TGTGCCAGCAGTGAAGGCGGGAGGGTGGAGACCCAGTACTTC.

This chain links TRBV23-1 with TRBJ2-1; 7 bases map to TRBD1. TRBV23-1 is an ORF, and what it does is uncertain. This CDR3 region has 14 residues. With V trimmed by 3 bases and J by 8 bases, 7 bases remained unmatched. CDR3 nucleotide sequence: TGCGCCAGCAGTCATCGCTACAGGGGACATGAGCAGTTCTTC. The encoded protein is CASSHRYRGHEQFF.

For the CDR3, the DNA is TGTGCCAGCAGCCCACCCACAGGGTCCTCTGGGGCCAACGTCCTGACTTTC. Translation gives CASSPPTGSSGANVLTF. The rearrangement uses TRBV5-4 and TRBJ2-6; weak D call: TRBD1 (6 bases). Germline V gene lookup returns CDR1 SGHNT and CDR2 YYREEE (reference sequence). The CDR3 length is 17 residues. With 4 bases removed from V and 0 bases from J, the gap between germline ends came to 14 bases.

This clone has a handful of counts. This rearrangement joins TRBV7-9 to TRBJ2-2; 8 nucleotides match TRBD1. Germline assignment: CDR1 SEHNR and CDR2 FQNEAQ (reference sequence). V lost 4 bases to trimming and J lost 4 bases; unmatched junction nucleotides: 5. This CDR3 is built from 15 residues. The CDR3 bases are TGTGCCAGCAGCTCCGGGACAGGTGCCACCGGGGAGCTGTTTTTT. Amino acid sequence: CASSSGTGATGELFF.

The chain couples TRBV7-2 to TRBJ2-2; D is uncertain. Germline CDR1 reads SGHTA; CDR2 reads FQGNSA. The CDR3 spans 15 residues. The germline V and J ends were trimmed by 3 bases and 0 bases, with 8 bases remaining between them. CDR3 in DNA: TGTGCCAGCAGCTTTGCCAGATCGAACACCGGGGAGCTGTTTTTT. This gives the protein CASSFARSNTGELFF.

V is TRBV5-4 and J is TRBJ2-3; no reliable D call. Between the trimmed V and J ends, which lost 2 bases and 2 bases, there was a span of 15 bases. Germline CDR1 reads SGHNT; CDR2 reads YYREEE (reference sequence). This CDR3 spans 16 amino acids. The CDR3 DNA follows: TGTGCCAGCAGCTTCAGTGGCCAGCGCTTCACAGATACGCAGTATTTT. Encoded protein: CASSFSGQRFTDTQYF. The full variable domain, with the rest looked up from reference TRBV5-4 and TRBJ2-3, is ETGVTQSPTHLIKTRGQQVTLRCSSQSGHNTVSWYQQALGQGPQFIFQYYREEENGRGNFPPRFSGLQFPNYSSELNVNALELDDSALYLCASSFSGQRFTDTQYFGPGTRLTVL.

As DNA, the CDR3 is TGTGCCAGCAGCCTAGGGGAATACGAGCAGTACTTC. Translated, it gives CASSLGEYEQYF. The chain recombines TRBV5-6 with TRBJ2-7; D possibly corresponds to TRBD1 (5 bases). CDR1 is SGHDT and CDR2 is YYEEEE in the germline V gene. V lost 4 bases to trimming and J lost 4 bases, with 9 bases between them. CDR3 length: 12 residues.

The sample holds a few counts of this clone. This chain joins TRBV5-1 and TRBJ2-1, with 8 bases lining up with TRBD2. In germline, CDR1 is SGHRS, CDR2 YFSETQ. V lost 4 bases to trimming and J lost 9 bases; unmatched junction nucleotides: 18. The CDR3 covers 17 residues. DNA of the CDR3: TGCGCCAGCAGCGTCCTCCCCGGGAGCGGGAGAGGGGGTGAGCAGTTCTTC. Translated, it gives CASSVLPGSGRGGEQFF.

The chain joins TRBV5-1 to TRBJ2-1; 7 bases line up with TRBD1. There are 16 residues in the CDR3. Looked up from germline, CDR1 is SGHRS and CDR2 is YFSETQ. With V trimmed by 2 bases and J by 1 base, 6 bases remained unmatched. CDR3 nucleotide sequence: TGCGCCAGCAGCTTCCCCGACAGGGCATCCTACAATGAGCAGTTCTTC. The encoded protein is CASSFPDRASYNEQFF.

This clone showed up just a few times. CDR3 loop: CASSSRNGVQYF. CDR3 bases: TGTGCCAGCAGCTCGAGAAACGGAGTTCAGTACTTC. The chain couples TRBV7-2 to TRBJ2-4; D gene unclear. CDR3 length equals 12 residues. The germline gives CDR1 SGHTA, CDR2 FQGNSA. Trimming removed 4 bases from V and 11 bases from J, with 12 bases in between. The full variable domain, with the rest looked up from reference TRBV7-2 and TRBJ2-4, is GAGVSQSPSNKVTEKGKDVELRCDPISGHTALYWYRQSLGQGLEFLIYFQGNSAPDKSGLPSDRFSAERTGGSVSTLTIQRTQQEDSAVYLCASSSRNGVQYFGAGTRLSVL.

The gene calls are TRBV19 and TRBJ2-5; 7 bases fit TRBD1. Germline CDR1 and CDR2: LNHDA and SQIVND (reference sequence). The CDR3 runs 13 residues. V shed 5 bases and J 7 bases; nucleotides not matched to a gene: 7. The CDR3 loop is CASSEDRVATQYF. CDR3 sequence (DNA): TGTGCCAGTAGTGAAGACAGGGTAGCGACCCAGTACTTC. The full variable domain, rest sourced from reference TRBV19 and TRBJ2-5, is DGGITQSPKYLFRKEGQNVTLSCEQNLNHDAMYWYRQDPGQGLRLIYYSQIVNDFQKGDIAEGYSVSREKKESFPLTVTSAQKNPTAFYLCASSEDRVATQYFGPGTRLLVL.

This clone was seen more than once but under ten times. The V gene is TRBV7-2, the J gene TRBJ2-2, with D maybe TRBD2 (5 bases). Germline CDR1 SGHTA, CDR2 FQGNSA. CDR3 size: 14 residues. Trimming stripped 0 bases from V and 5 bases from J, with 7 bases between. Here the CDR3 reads CASSLAPGTGELFF. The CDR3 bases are TGTGCCAGCAGCTTAGCGCCGGGAACCGGGGAGCTGTTTTTT.

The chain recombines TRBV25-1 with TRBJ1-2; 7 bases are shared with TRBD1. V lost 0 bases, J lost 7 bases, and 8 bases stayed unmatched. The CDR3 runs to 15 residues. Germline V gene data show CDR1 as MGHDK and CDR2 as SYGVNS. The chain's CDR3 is CASSEYPTGNGGYTF. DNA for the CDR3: TGTGCCAGCAGTGAATACCCGACAGGGAATGGTGGCTACACCTTC.

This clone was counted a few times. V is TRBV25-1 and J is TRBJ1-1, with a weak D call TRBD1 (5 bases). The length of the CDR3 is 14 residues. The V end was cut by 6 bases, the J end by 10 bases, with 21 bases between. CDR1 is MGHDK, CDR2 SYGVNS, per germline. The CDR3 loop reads CASRAIRGSGGAFF. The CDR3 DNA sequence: TGTGCCAGCAGGGCCATTCGGGGCTCCGGGGGAGCTTTCTTT.